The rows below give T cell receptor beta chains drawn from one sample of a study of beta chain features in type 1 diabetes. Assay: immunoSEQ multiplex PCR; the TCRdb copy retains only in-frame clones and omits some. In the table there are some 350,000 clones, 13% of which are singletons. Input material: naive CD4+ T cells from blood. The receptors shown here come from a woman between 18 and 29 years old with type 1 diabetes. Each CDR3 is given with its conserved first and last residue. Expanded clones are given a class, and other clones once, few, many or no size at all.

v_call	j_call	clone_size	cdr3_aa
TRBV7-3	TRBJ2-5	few	CASSLQGVGQETQYF
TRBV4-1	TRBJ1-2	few	CASSQTRAGTGSYGYTF
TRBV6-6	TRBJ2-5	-	CASSYSNGGRETQYF
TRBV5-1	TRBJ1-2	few	CASSLGTGLLVYGYTF
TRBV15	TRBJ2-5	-	CATSRNRDQPGTQYF
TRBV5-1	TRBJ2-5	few	CASSLAGQGSWGETQYF
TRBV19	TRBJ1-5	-	CASSNSNQPQHF
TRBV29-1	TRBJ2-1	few	CSVIGGILIGYNEQFF
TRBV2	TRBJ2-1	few	CASTLRGPYNEQFF
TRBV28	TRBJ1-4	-	CASSASAGAANEKLFF
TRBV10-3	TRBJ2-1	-	CAIGSGSGDEQFF
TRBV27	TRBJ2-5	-	CASSQGLAGEVEETQYF
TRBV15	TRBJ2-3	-	CATSRIYPGLAGRASTDTQYF
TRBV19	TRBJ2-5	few	CASSSRLAPWKYF
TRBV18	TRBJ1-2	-	CASSPAGTAGGYTF
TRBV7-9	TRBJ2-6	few	CASSVGGSGANVLTF
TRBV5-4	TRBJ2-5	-	CASSFRQQGVETQYF
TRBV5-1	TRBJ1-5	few	CASSLLQGGQPQHF
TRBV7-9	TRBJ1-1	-	CASSQQGTLRNTEAFF
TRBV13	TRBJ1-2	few	CASRPGQNYGYTF